Listed below are T cell receptor beta chains from one sample, sequenced in a study of blood T cell repertoires in COVID-19. Sequenced by immunoSEQ multiplex PCR; TCRdb stores in-frame clones only, minus some. The sample lists approximately 180,000 clones; 87% were seen once. The sequencing input was peripheral blood. The receptors were gathered from a man in his 60s with active or convalescent COVID-19. Each CDR3 is given with its conserved first and last residue. Expanded clones are given a class, and other clones once, few, many or no size at all.

v_gene,abundance,j_gene,CDR3aa
TRBV9,NA,TRBJ2-1,CASSESPGTRQFF
TRBV5-4,few,TRBJ2-7,CASSLGGGGATHYEQYF
TRBV18,NA,TRBJ2-3,CASSPNFATDTQYF
TRBV19,NA,TRBJ1-4,CASSNGQGTTNEKLFF
TRBV5-5,NA,TRBJ2-3,CASTLGPGLAGGTDTQYF
TRBV4-2,few,TRBJ2-3,CASSQRGGAISTDTQYF
TRBV21-1,NA,TRBJ2-6,CASSKDKRAGANVLTF
TRBV19,NA,TRBJ1-4,CASSISNEKLFF
TRBV19,NA,TRBJ1-1,CASSIGGTGGEAFF
TRBV5-6,NA,TRBJ2-3,CASSEGLAADTQYF
TRBV5-1,NA,TRBJ1-2,CASSSLAPYGYTF
TRBV29-1,NA,TRBJ2-7,CSVEGEQGASYEQYF
TRBV12-5,NA,TRBJ1-2,CASGPRGDGYTF
TRBV6-1,NA,TRBJ1-4,CASSEARGGVGEKLFF
TRBV27,NA,TRBJ1-3,CASSLAGVAGNTIYF
TRBV3-1/TRBV3-2,NA,TRBJ2-1,CASSPLAGLEHNEQFF
TRBV7-9,NA,TRBJ1-1,CASSLGLGQGKRHTEAFF
TRBV5-4,NA,TRBJ1-1,CASRPTGSPGEAFF
TRBV5-1,once,TRBJ2-1,CASSSKLAGGRYNEQFF
TRBV18,NA,TRBJ2-2,CASSPDRLNTGELFF
TRBV2,few,TRBJ2-7,CASSERDEQYF
TRBV2,NA,TRBJ1-4,CASRTVAGGYEKLFF
TRBV5-1,NA,TRBJ2-7,CASGPSGTGIHEQYF
TRBV21-1,once,TRBJ2-3,CASSKDNFSGGGSRATDTQYF
TRBV4-1,NA,TRBJ1-2,CASSQVSQGAAYGYTF
TRBV6-5,few,TRBJ1-1,CASLLYGGANTEAFF
TRBV9,NA,TRBJ1-3,CASSVDGRVMDTIYF
TRBV6-5,NA,TRBJ2-7,CASRRLAGYGEQYF
TRBV4-2,NA,TRBJ2-1,CASSRVGQLSYNEQFF
TRBV2,NA,TRBJ2-7,CASSEPGTSGYEQYF
TRBV7-8,NA,TRBJ1-6,CASSFGQGENSPLHF